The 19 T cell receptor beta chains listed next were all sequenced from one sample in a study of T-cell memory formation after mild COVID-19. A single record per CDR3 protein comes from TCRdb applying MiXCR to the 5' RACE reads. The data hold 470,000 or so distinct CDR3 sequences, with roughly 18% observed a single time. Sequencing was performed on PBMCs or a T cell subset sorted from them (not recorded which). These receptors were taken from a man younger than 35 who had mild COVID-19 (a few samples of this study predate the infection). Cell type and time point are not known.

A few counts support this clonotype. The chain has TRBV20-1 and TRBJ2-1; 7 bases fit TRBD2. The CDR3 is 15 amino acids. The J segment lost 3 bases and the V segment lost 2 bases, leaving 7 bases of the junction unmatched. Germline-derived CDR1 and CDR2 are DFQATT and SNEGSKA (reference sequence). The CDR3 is CSARLVGEGYNEQFF. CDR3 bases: TGCAGTGCTAGATTGGTAGGGGAGGGCTACAATGAGCAGTTCTTC.

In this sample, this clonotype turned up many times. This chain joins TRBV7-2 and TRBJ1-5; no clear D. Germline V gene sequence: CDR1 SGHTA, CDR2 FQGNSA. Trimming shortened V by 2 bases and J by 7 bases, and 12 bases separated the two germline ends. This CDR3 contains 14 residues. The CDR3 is CASSLRVQEQPQHF. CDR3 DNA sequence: TGTGCCAGCAGCTTAAGGGTTCAGGAACAGCCCCAGCATTTT.

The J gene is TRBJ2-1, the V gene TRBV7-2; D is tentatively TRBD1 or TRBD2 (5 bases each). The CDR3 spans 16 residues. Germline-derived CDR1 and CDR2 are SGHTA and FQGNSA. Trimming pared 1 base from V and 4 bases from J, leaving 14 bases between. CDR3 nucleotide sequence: TGTGCCAGCAGCTTAGACCGGGACCCCCAATACAATGAGCAGTTCTTC. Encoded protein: CASSLDRDPQYNEQFF.

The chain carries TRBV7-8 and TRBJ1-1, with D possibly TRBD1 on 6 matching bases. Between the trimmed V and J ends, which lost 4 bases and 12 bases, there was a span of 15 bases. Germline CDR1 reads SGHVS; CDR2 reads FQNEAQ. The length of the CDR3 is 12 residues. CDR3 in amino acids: CASSSRTVASFF. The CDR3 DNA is TGTGCCAGCAGCTCGCGGACAGTAGCCTCTTTCTTT.

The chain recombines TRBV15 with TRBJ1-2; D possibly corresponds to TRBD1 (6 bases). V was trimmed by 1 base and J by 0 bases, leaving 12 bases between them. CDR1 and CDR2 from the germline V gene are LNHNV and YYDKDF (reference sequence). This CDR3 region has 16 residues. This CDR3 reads CATSRVAGAANYGYTF. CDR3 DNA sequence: TGTGCCACCAGCAGAGTCGCAGGGGCAGCTAACTATGGCTACACCTTC.

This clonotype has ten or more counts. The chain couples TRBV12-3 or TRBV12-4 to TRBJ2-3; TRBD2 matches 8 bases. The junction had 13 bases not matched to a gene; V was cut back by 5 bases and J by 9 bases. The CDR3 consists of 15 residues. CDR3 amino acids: CASSPLIAGSRTQYF. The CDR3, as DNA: TGTGCCAGCAGTCCCTTGATAGCGGGATCCCGGACGCAGTATTTT.

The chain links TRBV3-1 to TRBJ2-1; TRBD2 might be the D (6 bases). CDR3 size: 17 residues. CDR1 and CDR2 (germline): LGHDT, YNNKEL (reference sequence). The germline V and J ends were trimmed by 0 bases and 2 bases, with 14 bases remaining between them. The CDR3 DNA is TGTGCCAGCAGCCAAGAGGGGTTAGCGGTTACCTACAATGAGCAGTTCTTC. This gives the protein CASSQEGLAVTYNEQFF.

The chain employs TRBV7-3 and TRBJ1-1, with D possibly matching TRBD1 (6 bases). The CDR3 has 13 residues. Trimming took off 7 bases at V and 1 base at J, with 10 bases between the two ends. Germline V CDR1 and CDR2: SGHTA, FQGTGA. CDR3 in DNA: TGTGCCAGCAAGACAGGTGGGAACACTGAAGCTTTCTTT. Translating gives CASKTGGNTEAFF.

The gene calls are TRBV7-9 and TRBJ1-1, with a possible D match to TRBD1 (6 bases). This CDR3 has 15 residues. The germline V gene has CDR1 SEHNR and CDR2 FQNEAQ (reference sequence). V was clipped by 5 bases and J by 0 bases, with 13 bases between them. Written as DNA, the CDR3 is TGTGCCAGCAGCAAGGGGGGCAAGATGAACACTGAAGCTTTCTTT. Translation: CASSKGGKMNTEAFF.

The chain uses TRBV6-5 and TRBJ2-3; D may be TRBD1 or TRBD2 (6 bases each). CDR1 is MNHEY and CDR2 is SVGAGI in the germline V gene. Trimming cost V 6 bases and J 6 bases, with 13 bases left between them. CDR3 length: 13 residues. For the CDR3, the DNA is TGTGCCAGCAGGACGGGGGCCCCGGATACGCAGTATTTT. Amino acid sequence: CASRTGAPDTQYF.

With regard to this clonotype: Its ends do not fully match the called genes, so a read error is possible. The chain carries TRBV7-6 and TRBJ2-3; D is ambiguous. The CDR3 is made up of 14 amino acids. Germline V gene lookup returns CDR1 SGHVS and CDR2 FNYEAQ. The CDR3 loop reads CASSQIGTRDTQYF. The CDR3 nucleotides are TGTGCAAGCAGCCAAATCGGTACACGGGATACGCAGTATTTT.

This CDR3 is CASSLIGGRGETQYF. The CDR3 DNA sequence: TGCGCCAGCAGCCTAATTGGGGGGAGAGGAGAGACCCAGTACTTC. The rearrangement uses TRBV5-1 and TRBJ2-5; D may be TRBD2 (6 bases). Per the germline V gene, CDR1 is SGHRS and CDR2 is YFSETQ. V was trimmed by 4 bases and J by 4 bases, leaving 17 bases between them. This CDR3 has 15 residues.

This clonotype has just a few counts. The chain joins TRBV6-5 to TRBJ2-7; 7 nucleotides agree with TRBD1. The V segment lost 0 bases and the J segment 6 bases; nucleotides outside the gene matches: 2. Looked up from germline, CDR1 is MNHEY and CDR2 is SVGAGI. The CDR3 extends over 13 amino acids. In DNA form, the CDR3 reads TGTGCCAGCAGTTACTCAGGGGGCCCCGAGCAGTACTTC. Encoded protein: CASSYSGGPEQYF.

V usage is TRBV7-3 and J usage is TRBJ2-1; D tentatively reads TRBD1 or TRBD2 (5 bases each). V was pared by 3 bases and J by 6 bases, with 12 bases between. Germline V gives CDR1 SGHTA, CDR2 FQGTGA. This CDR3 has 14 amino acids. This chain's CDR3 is CASSLSPGLNEQFF. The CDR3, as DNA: TGTGCCAGCAGCTTGTCCCCGGGGCTCAATGAGCAGTTCTTC.

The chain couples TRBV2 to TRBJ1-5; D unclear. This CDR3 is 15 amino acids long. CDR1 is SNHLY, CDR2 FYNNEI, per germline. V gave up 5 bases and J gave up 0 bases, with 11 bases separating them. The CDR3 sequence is CASSFRAGSNQPQHF. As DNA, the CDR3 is TGTGCCAGCAGTTTCCGGGCAGGTAGCAATCAGCCCCAGCATTTT.

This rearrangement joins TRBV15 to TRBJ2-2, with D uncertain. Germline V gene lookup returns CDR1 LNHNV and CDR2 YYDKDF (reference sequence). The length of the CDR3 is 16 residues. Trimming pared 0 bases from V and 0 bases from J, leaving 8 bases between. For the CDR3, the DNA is TGTGCCACCAGCAGAGATCGGGCACCGAACACCGGGGAGCTGTTTTTT. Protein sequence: CATSRDRAPNTGELFF.

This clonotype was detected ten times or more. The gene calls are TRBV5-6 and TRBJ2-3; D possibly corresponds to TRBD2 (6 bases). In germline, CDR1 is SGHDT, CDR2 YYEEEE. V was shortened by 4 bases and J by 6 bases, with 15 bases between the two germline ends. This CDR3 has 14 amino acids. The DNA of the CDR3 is TGTGCCAGCAGCAGAAGGGACTCCTGGGATACGCAGTATTTT. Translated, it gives CASSRRDSWDTQYF.

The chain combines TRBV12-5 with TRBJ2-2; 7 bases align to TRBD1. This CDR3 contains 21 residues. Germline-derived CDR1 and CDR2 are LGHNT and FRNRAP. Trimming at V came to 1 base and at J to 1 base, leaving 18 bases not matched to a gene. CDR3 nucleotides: TGTGCTAGTGGTTTGGAGATCGTTTTGGGACAGCCGAAATGGAACACCGGGGAGCTGTTTTTT. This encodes CASGLEIVLGQPKWNTGELFF.

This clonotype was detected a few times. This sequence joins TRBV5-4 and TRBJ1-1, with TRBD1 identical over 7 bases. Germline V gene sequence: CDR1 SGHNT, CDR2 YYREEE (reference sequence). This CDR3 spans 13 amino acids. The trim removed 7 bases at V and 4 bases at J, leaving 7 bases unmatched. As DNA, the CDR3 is TGTGCCAGCCGACAGGGAGGGACCACTGAAGCTTTCTTT. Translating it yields CASRQGGTTEAFF.